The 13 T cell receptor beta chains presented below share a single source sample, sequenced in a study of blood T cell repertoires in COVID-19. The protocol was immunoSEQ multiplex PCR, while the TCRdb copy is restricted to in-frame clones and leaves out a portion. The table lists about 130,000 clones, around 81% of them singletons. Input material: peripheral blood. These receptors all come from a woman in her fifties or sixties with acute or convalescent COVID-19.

The chain's CDR3 is CASKSGATYEQYF. CDR3 sequence (DNA): TGTGCCAGCAAGTCAGGGGCAACCTACGAGCAGTACTTC. This chain connects TRBV28 to TRBJ2-7, with D perhaps TRBD1 (6 bases). The CDR3 runs to 13 residues. CDR1 and CDR2 from the germline V gene are MDHEN and SYDVKM. The V gene lost 7 bases and the J gene lost 2 bases, with 12 bases spanning the gap.

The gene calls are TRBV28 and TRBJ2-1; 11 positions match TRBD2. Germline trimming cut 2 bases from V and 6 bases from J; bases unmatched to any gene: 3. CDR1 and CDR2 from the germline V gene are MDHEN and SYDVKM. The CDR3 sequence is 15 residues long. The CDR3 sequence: CASSLGTSGPNEQFF. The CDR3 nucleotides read TGTGCCAGCAGTTTAGGGACTAGCGGCCCCAATGAGCAGTTCTTC.

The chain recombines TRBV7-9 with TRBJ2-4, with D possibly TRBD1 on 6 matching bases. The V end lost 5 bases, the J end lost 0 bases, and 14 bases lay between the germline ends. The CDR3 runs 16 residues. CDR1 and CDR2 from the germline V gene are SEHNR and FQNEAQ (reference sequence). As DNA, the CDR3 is TGTGCCAGCAGCGACAAAGGACAGACAGCCAAAAACATTCAGTACTTC. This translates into CASSDKGQTAKNIQYF. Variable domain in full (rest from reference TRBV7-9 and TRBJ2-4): DTGVSQNPRHKITKRGQNVTFRCDPISEHNRLYWYRQTLGQGPEFLTYFQNEAQLEKSRLLSDRFSAERPKGSFSTLEIQRTEQGDSAMYLCASSDKGQTAKNIQYFGAGTRLSVL.

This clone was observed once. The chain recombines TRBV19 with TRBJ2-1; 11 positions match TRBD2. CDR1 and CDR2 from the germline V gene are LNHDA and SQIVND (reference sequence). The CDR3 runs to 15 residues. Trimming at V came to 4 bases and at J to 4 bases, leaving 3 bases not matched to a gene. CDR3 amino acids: CASSTTSGSYNEQFF. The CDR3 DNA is TGTGCCAGTAGTACCACTAGCGGGAGTTACAATGAGCAGTTCTTC.

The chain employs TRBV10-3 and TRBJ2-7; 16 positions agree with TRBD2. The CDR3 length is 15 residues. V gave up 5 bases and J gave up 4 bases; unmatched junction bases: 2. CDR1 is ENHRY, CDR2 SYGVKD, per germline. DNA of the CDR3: TGTGCCATCAGTCCGGGACTAGCGGGAGGGTACGAGCAGTACTTC. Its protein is CAISPGLAGGYEQYF.

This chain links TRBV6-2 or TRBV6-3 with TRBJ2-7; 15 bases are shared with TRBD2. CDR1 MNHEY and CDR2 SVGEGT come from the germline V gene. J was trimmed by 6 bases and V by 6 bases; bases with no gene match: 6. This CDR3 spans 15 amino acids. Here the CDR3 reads CASSQGTSGRFEQYF. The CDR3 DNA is TGTGCCAGCAGCCAAGGGACTAGCGGGAGGTTCGAGCAGTACTTC.

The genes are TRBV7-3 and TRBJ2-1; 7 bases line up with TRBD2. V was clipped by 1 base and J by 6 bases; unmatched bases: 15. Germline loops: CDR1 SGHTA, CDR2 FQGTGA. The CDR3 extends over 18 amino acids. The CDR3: CASSLSGGAETSINEQFF. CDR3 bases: TGTGCCAGCAGCTTAAGCGGTGGGGCCGAGACTAGCATCAATGAGCAGTTCTTC.

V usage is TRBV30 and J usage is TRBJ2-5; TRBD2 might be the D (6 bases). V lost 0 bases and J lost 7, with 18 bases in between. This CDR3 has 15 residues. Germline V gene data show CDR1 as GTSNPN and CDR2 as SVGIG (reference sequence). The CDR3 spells CAWSVRGLAFGTQYF. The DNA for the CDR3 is TGTGCCTGGAGTGTACGGGGACTCGCTTTTGGGACCCAGTACTTC.

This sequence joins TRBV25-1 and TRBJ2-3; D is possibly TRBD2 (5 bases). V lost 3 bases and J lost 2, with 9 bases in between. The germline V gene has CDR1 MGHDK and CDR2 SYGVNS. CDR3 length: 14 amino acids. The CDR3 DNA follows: TGTGCCAGCAGTGACAGCGGATTCACAGATACGCAGTATTTT. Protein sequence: CASSDSGFTDTQYF. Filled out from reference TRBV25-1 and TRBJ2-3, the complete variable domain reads EADIYQTPRYLVIGTGKKITLECSQTMGHDKMYWYQQDPGMELHLIHYSYGVNSTEKGDLSSESTVSRIRTEHFPLTLESARPSHTSQYLCASSDSGFTDTQYFGPGTRLTVL.

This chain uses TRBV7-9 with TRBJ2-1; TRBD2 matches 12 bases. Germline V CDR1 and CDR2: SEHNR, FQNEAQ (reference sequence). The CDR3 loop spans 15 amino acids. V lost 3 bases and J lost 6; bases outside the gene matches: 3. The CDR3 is CASSFGLAGTNEQFF. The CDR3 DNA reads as TGTGCCAGCAGCTTTGGACTAGCGGGGACCAATGAGCAGTTCTTC.

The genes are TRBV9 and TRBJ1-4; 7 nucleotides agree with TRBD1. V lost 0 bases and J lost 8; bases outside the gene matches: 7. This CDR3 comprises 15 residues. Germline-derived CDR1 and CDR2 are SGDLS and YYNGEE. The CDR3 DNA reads TGTGCCAGCAGCGTAGGACAGGGAAGCCTAGAAAAACTGTTTTTT. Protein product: CASSVGQGSLEKLFF.

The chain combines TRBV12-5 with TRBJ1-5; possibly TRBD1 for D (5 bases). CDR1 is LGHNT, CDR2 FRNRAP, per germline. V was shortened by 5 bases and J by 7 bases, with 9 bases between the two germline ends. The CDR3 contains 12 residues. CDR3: CASGLGEQPQHF. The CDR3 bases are TGTGCTAGTGGTCTAGGGGAACAGCCCCAGCATTTT.

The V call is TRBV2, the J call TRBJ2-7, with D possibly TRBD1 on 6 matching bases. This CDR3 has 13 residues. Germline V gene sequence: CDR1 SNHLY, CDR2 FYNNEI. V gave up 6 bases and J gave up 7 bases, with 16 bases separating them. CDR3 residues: CASRGNAGTEQYF. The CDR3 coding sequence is TGTGCCAGCAGGGGGAATGCCGGGACAGAGCAGTACTTC.